This TCR beta chain was captured by sequencing in a study of early T cells in non-severe SARS-CoV-2 infection (dated by TCRdb to about 2021). About the study as a whole: Because TCR sequencing was done on bulk RNA from unsorted whole blood, the alpha and beta chains could not be paired. Findings and caveats that apply to the study as a whole: VDJdb matching was skewed toward anti-spike CD8 responses, so virus-specific expansions were likely underestimated and private and CD4 specificities were missed.

This was a case-control study nested in a cohort of healthcare workers in London, UK, who had nasopharyngeal swab PCR tests and blood samples taken every week. Healthcare workers were recruited during the week of the UK lockdown, between 23 and 31 March 2020, and followed weekly for up to about 15 weeks. This clonotype was picked up many times. There is no known antigen for this receptor. No base quality values were provided; no much bigger clone lies one nucleotide off. V loses 1 base of germline sequence and J loses 7 bases, and the interval between the two ends is 14 bases. The CDR3 holds 14 amino acids from the cysteine to the phenylalanine. Only the CDR3 DNA stays, 42 bases, in frame from base 1. CDR1 and CDR2, looked up from the germline V gene, are SGHVS and FQNEAQ. The library was produced with 5' RACE. Sequencer: NextSeq 500. In the TCR library protocol, unique molecular identifiers were attached to individual cDNA molecules to correct for PCR bias and sequencing error. TCR alpha and beta chains were both sequenced, and the abundances of alpha and beta sequences in each sample were closely correlated with each other. The paper's data handling went like this. Decombinator V4 was used to annotate the V gene, J gene and CDR3 of the TCR sequences. Expanded TCRs were defined as changing significantly between any two time points under a Poisson model with p below 0.0001. Abundances of TCRs were expressed as counts per million after normalisation to the total number of TCRs sequenced in each sample. TRAV1-2 paired with TRAJ12, TRAJ20 or TRAJ33 defined MAIT TCRs, while TRAV10 paired with TRAJ18 defined iNKT TCRs. A search of VDJdb, accessed on 1 November 2021, was run for TCRs annotated to CMV, EBV and SARS-CoV-2, with TCRs annotated for multiple antigens excluded. The public sequencing data were trimmed at Q25 with fastp and processed into clonotypes with MiXCR by TCRdb, which kept only in-frame beta chains. Rows matching on CDR3 protein sequence are summarized as one entry with the most common DNA and genes. The V and J calls come from TCRdb's annotation, not from the publication. This sample has about 60,000 distinct CDR3 sequences in its table, and less than 15% of those were observed once. Together, the top ten hold 3.5% to 5% of the sample.

The receptor chain draws on TRBV7-8 and TRBJ2-7; no D gene can be assigned with confidence. Sequenced: whole blood. This clonotype originated in an adult who was a healthcare worker with PCR-confirmed SARS-CoV-2 infection or an uninfected control (not recorded which). The DNA is as follows: TGTGCCAGCAGCTTAGTGGGGAATTTCGGGGAGCAGTACTTC. Translation gives CASSLVGNFGEQYF.